The clone carrying this T cell receptor (beta chain) was seen repeatedly, ten times or more. The authors made TCR beta libraries by quantitative 5'-RACE with molecular barcodes. Via MiXCR, TCRdb re-called the 5' RACE reads, giving one row per CDR3 protein. The table shows about 39,000 distinct CDR3 sequences, with less than 4% occurring only once. V was shortened by 0 bases and J by 6 bases, with 13 bases between the two germline ends. The CDR3 totals 15 residues. Germline V CDR1 and CDR2: SGDLS, YYNGEE. The entry originates in a study of CD8 T cells in ankylosing spondylitis. V usage is TRBV9 and J usage is TRBJ2-1; D assignment may be TRBD1 or TRBD2 (5 bases each). The sample taken for sequencing was blood, either unsorted or a sorted T cell fraction (not recorded which). The clonotype was recovered from a male donor with ankylosing spondylitis or in good health (not recorded which). CDR3 in amino acids: CASSVEVWDGNEQFF. The CDR3, as DNA: TGTGCCAGCAGCGTAGAAGTCTGGGACGGCAATGAGCAGTTCTTC.